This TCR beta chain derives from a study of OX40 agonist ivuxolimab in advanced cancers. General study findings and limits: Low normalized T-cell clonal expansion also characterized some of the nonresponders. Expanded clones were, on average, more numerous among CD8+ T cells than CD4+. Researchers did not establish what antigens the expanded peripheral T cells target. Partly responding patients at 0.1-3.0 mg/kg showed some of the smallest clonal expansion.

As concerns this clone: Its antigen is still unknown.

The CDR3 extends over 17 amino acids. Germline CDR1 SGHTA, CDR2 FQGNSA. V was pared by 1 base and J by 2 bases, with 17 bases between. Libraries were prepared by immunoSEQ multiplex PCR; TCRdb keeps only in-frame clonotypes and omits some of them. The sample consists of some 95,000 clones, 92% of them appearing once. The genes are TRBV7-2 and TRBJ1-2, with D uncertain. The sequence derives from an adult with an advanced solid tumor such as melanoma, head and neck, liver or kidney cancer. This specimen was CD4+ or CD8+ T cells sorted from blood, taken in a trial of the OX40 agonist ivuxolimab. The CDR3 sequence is CASSLEFGKGQNYGYTF. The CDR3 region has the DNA TGTGCCAGCAGCTTAGAATTCGGGAAAGGGCAGAACTATGGCTACACCTTC.